The 18 T cell receptor beta chains given below trace back to one sample, sequenced in a study of Ad26.COV2.S vaccination and SARS-CoV-2 variants. Repertoires were generated with immunoSEQ multiplex PCR, while TCRdb's copy carries only in-frame clones and drops some. The sample consists of about 350,000 clones, about 90% of them appearing once. The sequenced sample was peripheral blood, obtained after recovery from COVID-19. The receptors were sampled from a human donor who had recovered from COVID-19.

The gene calls are TRBV7-3 and TRBJ2-3; D ambiguous. The CDR3 extends over 13 amino acids. Trimming took off 2 bases at V and 5 bases at J, with 8 bases between the two ends. Germline loops: CDR1 SGHTA, CDR2 FQGTGA. The CDR3 coding sequence is TGTGCCAGCAGCTTACGACCAGGAGATACGCAGTATTTT. It yields the protein CASSLRPGDTQYF. Complete variable domain (other parts from reference TRBV7-3 and TRBJ2-3): GAGVSQTPSNKVTEKGKYVELRCDPISGHTALYWYRQSLGQGPEFLIYFQGTGAADDSGLPNDRFFAVRPEGSVSTLKIQRTERGDSAVYLCASSLRPGDTQYFGPGTRLTVL.

The chain carries TRBV18 and TRBJ1-3; D ambiguous. The V and J ends lost 3 bases and 4 bases respectively, with 10 bases between them. Germline V gene data show CDR1 as KGHSH and CDR2 as LQKENI. The CDR3 has 14 residues. The CDR3 bases are TGTGCCAGCTCACCGAAACAACAAGGAAACACCATATATTTT. Protein product: CASSPKQQGNTIYF.

In nucleotides, the CDR3 is TGTGCCAGCAGCTCAGGACAGGGGAACTCTGGAAACACCATATATTTT. Protein: CASSSGQGNSGNTIYF. The rearrangement links TRBV11-1 to TRBJ1-3; 9 bases align to TRBD1. Trimming cost V 4 bases and J 0 bases; bases outside gene matches: 4. The CDR3 contains 16 residues. Germline V gene lookup returns CDR1 SGHAT and CDR2 FQDESV (reference sequence).

The V gene is TRBV5-6, the J gene TRBJ2-3, with 8 bases fitting TRBD1. This CDR3 is built from 17 residues. The germline gives CDR1 SGHDT, CDR2 YYEEEE. Germline trimming cut 3 bases from V and 2 bases from J; bases unmatched to any gene: 11. CDR3 protein: CASSSNRGSFDTDTQYF. CDR3 DNA sequence: TGTGCCAGCAGCTCAAACAGGGGGAGTTTTGACACAGATACGCAGTATTTT.

The rearrangement joins TRBV6-4 to TRBJ2-1; TRBD2 matches at 9 bases. V lost 3 bases and J lost 9; bases outside the gene matches: 6. Germline assignment: CDR1 MRHNA and CDR2 SNTAGT. There are 14 residues in the CDR3. CDR3 DNA: TGTGCCAGCAGTGAGGTTAGCGGGGGCCCTGAGCAGTTCTTC. Its translation: CASSEVSGGPEQFF.

The CDR3 region is CASSPGLNPYGYTF. The DNA for the CDR3 is TGTGCCAGCAGCCCCGGGCTTAATCCCTATGGCTACACCTTC. This rearrangement joins TRBV7-9 to TRBJ1-2; D gene unclear. Germline CDR1 SEHNR, CDR2 FQNEAQ (reference sequence). This CDR3 contains 14 residues. Trimming took 5 bases from V and 4 from J, leaving 14 bases between them.

V usage is TRBV7-9 and J usage is TRBJ1-1; D is unresolved. V was shortened by 2 bases and J by 2 bases, with 6 bases between the two germline ends. Germline loops: CDR1 SEHNR, CDR2 FQNEAQ (reference sequence). The CDR3 covers 13 residues. The CDR3, as DNA: TGTGCCAGCAGCTTATCGGAAAACACTGAAGCTTTCTTT. It specifies CASSLSENTEAFF.

The chain combines TRBV9 with TRBJ2-3; D is unresolved. Trimming removed 4 bases at V and 1 base at J, with 10 bases between. This CDR3 region has 14 residues. The germline CDR1 and CDR2 sequences are SGDLS and YYNGEE. CDR3 DNA: TGTGCCAGCAGCTTAAGGTCCGGCACAGATACGCAGTATTTT. Translated, it gives CASSLRSGTDTQYF.

This clone appeared a single time. V usage is TRBV13 and J usage is TRBJ2-5; 8 bases line up with TRBD1. V was pared by 1 base and J by 2 bases, with 9 bases of the junction left unmatched. The CDR3 covers 17 residues. CDR1 and CDR2 (germline): PRHDT, FYEKMQ (reference sequence). The CDR3 coding sequence is TGTGCCAGCAGCTTAGCCGCGACAGGGGTGGGACAAGAGACCCAGTACTTC. Amino acid sequence: CASSLAATGVGQETQYF.

The chain uses TRBV5-6 and TRBJ2-3, with a possible D match to TRBD2 (5 bases). Trimming pared 4 bases from V and 5 bases from J, leaving 14 bases between. The CDR3 runs to 14 residues. CDR1 is SGHDT and CDR2 is YYEEEE in the germline V gene. CDR3 region: CASSLGLRGDTQYF. In DNA, the CDR3 is TGTGCCAGCAGCCTCGGACTGCGAGGAGATACGCAGTATTTT.

The V call is TRBV6-2 or TRBV6-3, the J call TRBJ1-1; D unresolved. The CDR3 sequence is 14 residues long. V dropped 2 bases and J dropped 0 bases, with 7 bases sitting between them. Germline V CDR1 and CDR2: MNHEY, SVGEGT. The chain's CDR3 is CASSYGDMNTEAFF. CDR3 nucleotides: TGTGCCAGCAGTTACGGTGACATGAACACTGAAGCTTTCTTT.

The rearrangement uses TRBV7-2 and TRBJ1-5; the D gene is possibly TRBD1 (6 bases). Germline V gene lookup returns CDR1 SGHTA and CDR2 FQGNSA. With 7 bases removed from V and 1 base from J, the gap between germline ends came to 14 bases. This CDR3 has 15 residues. The CDR3 region has the DNA TGTGCCAGCAAACAGGGAGGGATGAGCAATCAGCCCCAGCATTTT. It is translated as CASKQGGMSNQPQHF.

This chain links TRBV12-3 or TRBV12-4 with TRBJ1-3; no reliable D call. The CDR3 runs 13 residues. V dropped 3 bases and J dropped 4 bases, with 7 bases sitting between them. CDR3 coding DNA: TGTGCCAGCAGTTTTAGTTGGGGAAACACCATATATTTT. Translated, it gives CASSFSWGNTIYF.

V is TRBV15 and J is TRBJ1-2, with a weak D call TRBD1 (5 bases). With 6 bases removed from V and 5 bases from J, the gap between germline ends came to 13 bases. The CDR3 spans 13 residues. Germline CDR1 reads LNHNV; CDR2 reads YYDKDF (reference sequence). The CDR3 here is CATRGRELYGYTF. CDR3 coding DNA: TGTGCCACCAGGGGACGAGAGCTTTATGGCTACACCTTC.

The V and J genes are TRBV11-1 and TRBJ2-5, with 10 bases lining up with TRBD2. CDR1 is SGHAT, CDR2 FQDESV, per germline (reference sequence). Losses at the gene ends were 5 bases for V and 5 bases for J; bases not matched to a gene: 8. The CDR3 covers 15 residues. Here the CDR3 reads CASSGERGGLETQYF. The CDR3 DNA sequence: TGTGCCAGCAGCGGGGAGCGGGGGGGCCTTGAGACCCAGTACTTC.

This chain links TRBV9 with TRBJ2-1; TRBD2 matches 10 bases. The junction had 8 bases not matched to a gene; V was cut back by 2 bases and J by 3 bases. The CDR3 runs 17 residues. Germline CDR1 and CDR2: SGDLS and YYNGEE. CDR3 in amino acids: CASSVGAGGPNYNEQFF. In DNA, the CDR3 is TGTGCCAGCAGCGTTGGAGCGGGGGGGCCTAACTACAATGAGCAGTTCTTC.

The chain joins TRBV18 to TRBJ1-3; the match to TRBD1 covers 11 bases. J was trimmed by 3 bases and V by 0 bases; bases with no gene match: 1. Looked up from germline, CDR1 is KGHSH and CDR2 is LQKENI. CDR3 length: 16 residues. The CDR3 protein is CASSPPGTGGGNTIYF. Written as DNA, the CDR3 is TGTGCCAGCTCACCACCGGGGACAGGGGGTGGAAACACCATATATTTT.

The chain links TRBV6-5 to TRBJ1-6; D unresolved. Trimming took 1 base from V and 7 from J, leaving 8 bases between them. The germline gives CDR1 MNHEY, CDR2 SVGAGI. The CDR3 consists of 14 residues. The CDR3 DNA is TGTGCCAGCAGTTACTTTATGGGGAATTCACCCCTCCACTTT. Amino acids: CASSYFMGNSPLHF.